The present T cell receptor beta chain was sequenced within a study of early T cells in non-severe SARS-CoV-2 infection. Study details: Sequencing input comprised bulk RNA from unsorted whole blood; chain pairing was not available. The study, taken as a whole, reports: Private and CD4 specificities were missed by VDJdb matching, which favored anti-spike CD8 responses.

About this clonotype itself: Its target is unknown.

The CDR3 sequence is 14 residues long. Germline loops: CDR1 SGHTA, CDR2 FQGNSA. The V gene end was trimmed by 4 bases and the J gene end by 1 base; junction bases not matched to a gene: 3. Individual cDNA molecules were tagged with unique molecular identifiers, the study reported. Each CDR3 protein is one row after TCRdb ran MiXCR on the 5' RACE reads. Altogether about 58,000 distinct CDR3 sequences are present, around 12% being singletons, with the ten largest covering under 4%. The source is an adult who was a healthcare worker with PCR-confirmed SARS-CoV-2 infection or an uninfected control (not recorded which). The chain links TRBV7-2 to TRBJ1-2, with TRBD1 matching over 7 bases. Sequenced material: whole blood. The chain's CDR3 is CASSSRGSNYGYTF. The CDR3 bases are TGTGCCAGCAGCTCCAGGGGGAGTAACTATGGCTACACCTTC.